Listed here is a single T cell receptor (beta chain). TCRdb keeps only in-frame clones here, not all; method: immunoSEQ multiplex PCR. The sample carries some 27,000 clones, 70% to 90% recorded once. The sample originates from a study of blood T cell repertoires in COVID-19. Study background: The analysed material was cDNA or gDNA that came from T cells, B-cell-depleted T cells, or PBMCs.

The germline V gene has CDR1 WNHNN and CDR2 SYGVQD (reference sequence). Trimming took 0 bases from V and 3 from J; bases not matched to a gene: 7. CDR3 size: 17 residues. The J gene is TRBJ2-1, the V gene TRBV10-1; the match to TRBD1 covers 8 bases. The source is a human donor in a cohort sampled during active COVID-19. The sample was peripheral blood. The CDR3 here is CASSESSGGSHYNEQFF. The CDR3, as DNA: TGCGCCAGCAGTGAGTCGTCAGGGGGCAGCCACTACAATGAGCAGTTCTTC.